This paragraph covers one T cell receptor (beta chain) sequence. What it recognizes is unknown. Indicated treatment: roughly 19 received Ad26.COV2.S at low or high dose, single or two shots; a few received placebo; per-sample allocation not given. The study sampled participants on day 63 after the first vaccine or placebo injection. Method: immunoSEQ multiplex PCR; TCRdb's copy keeps in-frame clones and lacks some. The sample has approximately 350,000 clones; around four fifths are singletons. The source of the sample is a study of Ad26.COV2.S vaccination and SARS-CoV-2 variants. Looked up from germline, CDR1 is SGHNT and CDR2 is YYREEE (reference sequence). CDR3 length equals 15 residues. The germline V and J ends were trimmed by 4 bases and 1 base, with 14 bases remaining between them. Findings and limits, study-wide: It was reported that spike-specific CD8+ and CD4+ T cell responses were substantially broad after vaccination. TCR breadth and depth analyses may have underestimated total T cell responses.

This TCR was recovered from a person between 18 and 65 years old who received the Ad26.COV2.S COVID-19 vaccine or a placebo. The specimen was peripheral blood, collected in a trial of Ad26.COV2.S vaccine versus placebo. The chain uses TRBV5-4 and TRBJ2-5, with a weak D call TRBD1 (6 bases). CDR3 protein: CASSDRRAAQETQYF. The CDR3 DNA follows: TGTGCCAGCAGCGACAGGCGGGCAGCCCAAGAGACCCAGTACTTC.